The 3 T cell receptor beta chains below all came from one sample that was sequenced in a study of control samples from healthy donors and cancer patients. Using immunoSEQ multiplex PCR, the repertoire was profiled, and TCRdb retains in-frame clones only, with some absent. The sample has 100,000 to 150,000 clones; around 92% are singletons. Sequenced material: PBMCs. These receptors originate from an elderly man with head and neck cancer.

The chain employs TRBV25-1 and TRBJ1-2, with 9 positions matching TRBD1. V shed 4 bases and J 4 bases; nucleotides not matched to a gene: 7. Germline loops: CDR1 MGHDK, CDR2 SYGVNS. This CDR3 region has 15 residues. The CDR3 nucleotides are TGTGCCAGCAGTGCCGACAGGGGGGCACTCTATGGCTACACCTTC. Its translation: CASSADRGALYGYTF.

CDR3 loop: CASSFGVRGFEQYF. The CDR3 DNA follows: TGTGCCAGCAGTTTTGGAGTTAGAGGGTTCGAGCAGTACTTC. V gene TRBV27 combines with J gene TRBJ2-7, with TRBD2 as a possible D gene (5 bases). This CDR3 contains 14 residues. The germline gives CDR1 MNHEY, CDR2 SMNVEV (reference sequence). V gave up 3 bases and J gave up 6 bases, with 15 bases separating them.

This clone was seen only once. The chain recombines TRBV20-1 with TRBJ1-1; possibly TRBD1 for D (5 bases). This CDR3 has 11 amino acids. Germline CDR1 and CDR2: DFQATT and SNEGSKA (reference sequence). V was trimmed by 1 base and J by 10 bases, leaving 10 bases between them. CDR3 in DNA: TGCAGTGCTAGAGGGATGAGGGGAGCTTTCTTT. It codes for CSARGMRGAFF.